This T cell receptor (beta chain) stems from a study of cytomegalovirus exposure and HLA in healthy donors. Study results and limitations: In a later analysis, TCR beta V- and J-gene trimming was associated with a missense DCLRE1C variant. When a later analysis was performed, an Asian-associated ancestry cluster reportedly had fewer N-insertions than the approximately 680-donor mean.

PCR was performed using 60 Vbeta and 13 Jbeta primers. Per the study methods: Roughly 11 million shared chains were among 65 million to 85 million unique TCR beta chains counted in a later analysis. Repertoires were generated with immunoSEQ multiplex PCR, while TCRdb's copy carries only in-frame clones and drops some. V and J calls and clone size follow that table, whereas D and trimming were derived from the DNA. The repertoire holds some 160,000 clones, roughly 85% seen once, with 0.69% in the top ten. A remark on this clone: Its target is not known.

Per germline, CDR1 SQVTM and CDR2 ANQGSEA. Trimming removed 1 base from V and 4 bases from J; junction bases left unmatched: 9. CDR3 length equals 15 residues. Sequences were obtained from PBMCs. J is TRBJ1-1 and V is TRBV29-1; 7 bases align to TRBD1. The TCR was taken from a middle-aged woman in good health and CMV-seronegative. The CDR3 DNA reads TGCAGCGTTGAAGCGCGTCAGGGGGTGGGCACTGAAGCTTTCTTT. Its protein product is CSVEARQGVGTEAFF.